One and the same sample provided the 28 T cell receptor beta chains below, sequenced in a study of blood T cells in healthy people across ages. PCR was performed a second time for about 7 to 11 cycles using a sample-barcoded 5' primer and a J-beta primer mix. MiXCR was run by TCRdb on the 5' RACE reads, yielding one entry per CDR3 protein. The sample carries about a million distinct CDR3 sequences, roughly 51% recorded once. The material sequenced was blood. Every receptor here comes from a woman aged 60 to 75 in good health.

The chain combines TRBV28 with TRBJ2-5; 10 bases are a match to TRBD1. The end of the DNA aligns better with TRBJ2-7, so the J call may be wrong. CDR1 MDHEN and CDR2 SYDVKM come from the germline V gene. The CDR3 sequence is 15 residues long. CDR3 sequence (DNA): TGTGCCAGCAGTCGTCCGAGGACAGGGGGATACGAGCAGTACTTC. Amino acids: CASSRPRTGGYEQYF.

The V and J genes are TRBV10-1 and TRBJ1-6; D not resolved. Per the germline V gene, CDR1 is WNHNN and CDR2 is SYGVQD (reference sequence). The CDR3 covers 13 residues. Trimming left V 5 bases short and J 7 bases short, with 9 bases between. CDR3 coding DNA: TGCGCCAGCAGTTCCAAGGCGAATTCACCCCTCCACTTT. As protein: CASSSKANSPLHF.

There are a few counts of this clonotype. The rearrangement uses TRBV29-1 and TRBJ2-3, with D unclear. The CDR3 covers 11 residues. V was cut by 5 bases and J by 5 bases, with 8 bases left in between. The V gene's germline CDR1 is SQVTM and CDR2 ANQGSEA. The chain's CDR3 is CSVPLGDTQYF. In DNA form, the CDR3 reads TGCAGCGTTCCATTGGGAGATACGCAGTATTTT.

CDR3 sequence (DNA): TGTGCCATCAGTGAGTCTGGAGGTGTCCGCAATGAGCAGTTCTTC. Protein: CAISESGGVRNEQFF. The chain recombines TRBV10-3 with TRBJ2-1; perhaps TRBD2 as D (5 bases). This CDR3 comprises 15 residues. Trimming removed 0 bases from V and 6 bases from J, with 12 bases in between. Germline V gene sequence: CDR1 ENHRY, CDR2 SYGVKD.

In its sample, this clonotype was seen a few times. The genes are TRBV7-2 and TRBJ2-7, with D tentatively TRBD2 (6 bases). The germline gives CDR1 SGHTA, CDR2 FQGNSA. CDR3 length equals 15 residues. Trimming left V 1 base short and J 3 bases short, with 13 bases between. The CDR3 sequence: CASSLGRGSGYEQYF. CDR3 sequence (DNA): TGTGCCAGCAGCTTAGGACGGGGTAGCGGCTACGAGCAGTACTTC.

V gene TRBV20-1 combines with J gene TRBJ2-7; TRBD2 agrees at 9 bases. CDR3 length: 17 amino acids. Germline CDR1 is DFQATT and CDR2 is SNEGSKA (reference sequence). V shed 6 bases and J 0 bases; nucleotides not matched to a gene: 15. The CDR3 bases are TGCAGTGCCCCGAATAGCGGGAGCGCCCGGAGCTCCTACGAGCAGTACTTC. Translating it yields CSAPNSGSARSSYEQYF.

The chain uses TRBV7-9 and TRBJ2-7; D uncertain. Trimming cost V 4 bases and J 2 bases, with 12 bases left between them. This CDR3 has 14 amino acids. CDR1 is SEHNR and CDR2 is FQNEAQ in the germline V gene (reference sequence). CDR3 protein: CASSSPESTYEQYF. The DNA for the CDR3 is TGTGCCAGCAGCTCGCCCGAGAGTACCTACGAGCAGTACTTC.

This chain joins TRBV5-1 and TRBJ1-2; no definite D call. The CDR3 covers 15 residues. From germline, CDR1 is SGHRS and CDR2 YFSETQ. The ends were cut back, 0 bases at V and 4 bases at J, with 13 bases in the middle. Here the CDR3 DNA reads TGCGCCAGCAGCTTGGAGCCAGGACTGGCCTATGGCTACACCTTC. Its protein is CASSLEPGLAYGYTF. The whole variable domain, filled in from reference TRBV5-1 and TRBJ1-2, reads KAGVTQTPRYLIKTRGQQVTLSCSPISGHRSVSWYQQTPGQGLQFLFEYFSETQRNKGNFPGRFSGRQFSNSRSEMNVSTLELGDSALYLCASSLEPGLAYGYTFGSGTRLTVV.

The chain carries TRBV9 and TRBJ2-5; no clear D. Germline V gene sequence: CDR1 SGDLS, CDR2 YYNGEE. The CDR3 contains 14 residues. Trimming took off 0 bases at V and 2 bases at J, with 8 bases between the two ends. The CDR3 region is CASSVGNGQETQYF. Written as DNA, the CDR3 is TGTGCCAGCAGCGTAGGTAACGGACAAGAGACCCAGTACTTC.

The V and J genes are TRBV12-3 or TRBV12-4 and TRBJ2-5, with 7 bases aligning to TRBD2. J was trimmed by 4 bases and V by 6 bases; bases with no gene match: 8. The CDR3 is 14 residues long. In nucleotides, the CDR3 is TGTGCCAGCAGAGAAGCGGGAAAAGGAGAGACCCAGTACTTC. This encodes CASREAGKGETQYF.

V and J are TRBV9 and TRBJ2-3, with D unclear. This CDR3 is built from 13 residues. V lost 2 bases to trimming and J lost 4 bases, with 8 bases between them. Germline-derived CDR1 and CDR2 are SGDLS and YYNGEE. The CDR3 bases are TGTGCCAGCAGCGTTACCGACCCAGATACGCAGTATTTT. It translates to CASSVTDPDTQYF.

This chain uses TRBV20-1 with TRBJ2-3; D is undetermined. This CDR3 spans 14 amino acids. CDR1 DFQATT and CDR2 SNEGSKA come from the germline V gene (reference sequence). The ends were cut back, 0 bases at V and 4 bases at J, with 11 bases in the middle. This chain's CDR3 is CSARDRRVADTQYF. For the CDR3, the DNA is TGCAGTGCTAGAGATAGACGAGTCGCAGATACGCAGTATTTT.

This chain connects TRBV29-1 to TRBJ2-1; 8 positions agree with TRBD1. The CDR3 is made up of 13 amino acids. Trimming cost V 6 bases and J 6 bases; bases outside gene matches: 7. Germline V CDR1 and CDR2: SQVTM, ANQGSEA. The DNA for the CDR3 is TGCAGCGTGAAGACCCAGGGGGCCAATGAGCAGTTCTTC. This translates into CSVKTQGANEQFF.

This clonotype was observed a few times. The rearrangement links TRBV10-2 to TRBJ2-1, with 7 bases lining up with TRBD1. The V gene end was trimmed by 5 bases and the J gene end by 4 bases; junction bases not matched to a gene: 8. Per germline, CDR1 WSHSY and CDR2 SAAADI. The CDR3 loop spans 15 amino acids. CDR3 sequence reads: CASSRTGTAYNEQFF. The CDR3, as DNA: TGCGCCAGCAGTCGGACAGGTACGGCTTACAATGAGCAGTTCTTC.

This clonotype was found once. V gene TRBV13 combines with J gene TRBJ2-5, with 11 bases aligning to TRBD2. Germline CDR1 and CDR2: PRHDT and FYEKMQ (reference sequence). V dropped 4 bases and J dropped 11; count of bases not matched to a gene: 9. This CDR3 has 14 residues. CDR3 nucleotides: TGTGCCAGCAGCTCGCTAGCGGGAGGAGCTGAGCAGTACTTC. It encodes CASSSLAGGAEQYF.

The gene calls are TRBV6-1 and TRBJ2-4; TRBD1 is a possible D gene (6 bases). With the DNA end fitting TRBJ2-7 better, the J assignment may be wrong. CDR3 length equals 14 residues. CDR1 and CDR2 (germline): MNHNS, SASEGT. Written as DNA, the CDR3 is TGTGCCAGCAGAAGGGACAACGGAGCCTACGAGCAGTACTTC. It specifies CASRRDNGAYEQYF.

This clonotype was detected only once. The gene calls are TRBV4-1 and TRBJ2-5; possible D gene TRBD2, 5 bases. Trimming pared 0 bases from V and 7 bases from J, leaving 12 bases between. The CDR3 contains 14 residues. The V gene's germline CDR1 is MGHRA and CDR2 YSYEKL. As DNA, the CDR3 is TGCGCCAGCAGCCAAGATGAGGGTAAGGGGACCCAGTACTTC. Its translation: CASSQDEGKGTQYF.

This clonotype was recorded at least ten times. V gene TRBV29-1 combines with J gene TRBJ2-7, with 9 positions matching TRBD1. J lost 9 bases, V lost 1 base, and 4 bases had no gene match. This CDR3 is 12 amino acids long. Germline lookup yields CDR1 SQVTM and CDR2 ANQGSEA. The CDR3 here is CSVEGTGDGQYF. The CDR3 nucleotides are TGCAGCGTTGAAGGGACAGGGGACGGGCAGTACTTC.

The V and J genes are TRBV4-2 and TRBJ1-1; no definite D call. Trimming took 0 bases from V and 7 from J, leaving 6 bases between them. Germline V lookup: CDR1 LGHNA, CDR2 YNFKEQ. The length of the CDR3 is 12 residues. CDR3 protein: CASSQDYSEAFF. The CDR3 coding sequence is TGTGCCAGCAGCCAAGATTATAGTGAAGCTTTCTTT.

A few counts support this clonotype. The rearrangement links TRBV13 to TRBJ2-7; 15 bases map to TRBD2. Per the germline V gene, CDR1 is PRHDT and CDR2 is FYEKMQ (reference sequence). J was trimmed by 4 bases and V by 5 bases; bases with no gene match: 6. The CDR3 consists of 16 residues. DNA for the CDR3: TGTGCCAGCAGCAACGGACTAGCGGGAGGGAAATACGAGCAGTACTTC. Amino acids: CASSNGLAGGKYEQYF.

This chain uses TRBV30 with TRBJ2-7; no reliable D call. The CDR3 is 13 residues long. The ends were cut back, 1 base at V and 4 bases at J, with 11 bases in the middle. The germline V gene has CDR1 GTSNPN and CDR2 SVGIG (reference sequence). The CDR3 DNA reads TGTGCCTGGAGTGGATCACTATATTACGAGCAGTACTTC. It codes for CAWSGSLYYEQYF.

The chain employs TRBV28 and TRBJ2-1; 9 nucleotides align to TRBD2. This CDR3 comprises 15 residues. Losses at the gene ends were 5 bases for V and 15 bases for J; bases not matched to a gene: 17. Germline V gene sequence: CDR1 MDHEN, CDR2 SYDVKM. This CDR3 is CASSRRSGLAGRWFF. The CDR3, as DNA: TGTGCCAGCAGTCGACGGTCGGGACTAGCTGGTCGTTGGTTCTTC.

This clonotype was counted only a few times. The chain links TRBV29-1 to TRBJ1-2, with D possibly being TRBD1 (6 bases). The CDR3 extends over 12 amino acids. V gave up 5 bases and J gave up 6 bases, with 13 bases separating them. CDR1 SQVTM and CDR2 ANQGSEA come from the germline V gene. CDR3 coding DNA: TGCAGCGTTTCGGACAGATGGAATGGCTACACCTTC. This translates into CSVSDRWNGYTF.

V gene TRBV11-2 combines with J gene TRBJ2-7, with D uncertain. The CDR3 sequence is 14 residues long. The ends were cut back, 7 bases at V and 1 base at J, with 14 bases in the middle. Germline V CDR1 and CDR2: SGHAT, FQNNGV. The CDR3 region is CASTQGTLSYEQYF. The CDR3, as DNA: TGTGCCAGCACCCAAGGCACATTGTCCTACGAGCAGTACTTC.

There are a few counts of this clonotype. The chain combines TRBV25-1 with TRBJ2-5; TRBD2 agrees at 8 bases. This CDR3 is 17 amino acids long. V shed 3 bases, J shed 0 bases, and the junction held 9 bases outside the gene matches. Germline-derived CDR1 and CDR2 are MGHDK and SYGVNS. The CDR3 loop is CASSDLLAVDDQETQYF. DNA for the CDR3: TGTGCCAGCAGTGACTTACTAGCGGTGGACGACCAAGAGACCCAGTACTTC.

The V and J genes are TRBV12-3 or TRBV12-4 and TRBJ2-4; tentative D call: TRBD1 (5 bases). The CDR3 contains 12 residues. V gave up 5 bases and J gave up 13 bases, with 15 bases separating them. CDR3 protein: CASSPQVGAQYF. In nucleotides, the CDR3 is TGTGCCAGCAGTCCCCAGGTTGGGGCCCAGTACTTC.

The chain couples TRBV2 to TRBJ2-3; 8 positions agree with TRBD1. The J segment lost 6 bases and the V segment lost 6 bases, leaving 5 bases of the junction unmatched. In germline, CDR1 is SNHLY, CDR2 FYNNEI. There are 13 residues in the CDR3. The CDR3, as DNA: TGTGCCAGCAGGCAGGGGGCACGGGATACGCAGTATTTT. Its protein product is CASRQGARDTQYF.

There are many counts of this clonotype. This sequence joins TRBV20-1 and TRBJ2-1, with D perhaps matching TRBD2 (6 bases). The ends were cut back, 1 base at V and 2 bases at J, with 9 bases in the middle. Per the germline V gene, CDR1 is DFQATT and CDR2 is SNEGSKA (reference sequence). The CDR3 covers 14 residues. CDR3 residues: CSARAGGAYNEQFF. The CDR3 region has the DNA TGCAGTGCTAGAGCCGGCGGGGCCTACAATGAGCAGTTCTTC.